This TCR beta chain comes out of a study of blood T cell repertoires in COVID-19. Study at large: Spain, Italy and the United States supplied samples that represented acute and convalescent COVID-19. T cells, B-cell-depleted T cells, or PBMCs supplied cDNA or gDNA.

V was clipped by 5 bases and J by 8 bases; unmatched bases: 9. CDR1 LGHNA and CDR2 YSLEER come from the germline V gene. This CDR3 has 14 amino acids. TCRdb keeps only in-frame clones here, not all; method: immunoSEQ multiplex PCR. The table lists over 150,000 clones, more than 75% of them singletons, with under 0.65% in the top ten. Seattle patients were enrolled while actively infected and followed longitudinally. The rearrangement links TRBV4-3 to TRBJ2-1; TRBD2 agrees at 7 bases. Sequenced: peripheral blood. This TCR was sampled from a man aged 60 to 69 with COVID-19, enrolled during active disease. CDR3 sequence (DNA): TGCGCCAGCAGCTCACGGGAGGCCGGGGATGAGCAGTTCTTC. It yields the protein CASSSREAGDEQFF.